This T cell receptor (beta chain) was found in a study of blood T cell repertoires in COVID-19. TCRdb's table, derived via immunoSEQ multiplex PCR, lists solely in-frame clones and lacks some. The sample includes about 18,000 clones, roughly 88% of them seen just once. After removal of 1 base from V and 8 bases from J, the junction contained 12 bases not matched to a gene. The V gene's germline CDR1 is LGHNA and CDR2 YSLEER. This CDR3 is 17 amino acids long. The chain is built from TRBV4-3 and TRBJ2-1; 9 bases match TRBD2. The material sequenced was PBMCs or T cells enriched from blood (not recorded which). The clonotype was recovered from a woman in her thirties who had recovered from COVID-19. CDR3 region: CASSQAPRTSEWDEQFF. The CDR3 coding sequence is TGCGCCAGCAGCCAAGCCCCCCGGACTAGCGAGTGGGATGAGCAGTTCTTC.